The 23 T cell receptor beta chains given below trace back to one sample, sequenced in a study of blood T cell repertoires in COVID-19. Method: immunoSEQ multiplex PCR; TCRdb's copy keeps in-frame clones and lacks some. The sample shows roughly 87,000 clones, 89% of them seen only once. Sequencing used peripheral blood. These TCRs come from a woman aged 80 or over with active COVID-19.

The CDR3 is CASRRGGGTGELFF. CDR3 DNA sequence: TGTGCCAGCAGGCGGGGCGGGGGCACCGGGGAGCTGTTTTTT. The rearrangement joins TRBV6-5 to TRBJ2-2, with 7 bases that match TRBD2. Germline values: CDR1 MNHEY, CDR2 SVGAGI. The CDR3 is 14 amino acids. J gave up 4 bases and V 6 bases, and 5 bases lay outside the gene matches.

The rearrangement uses TRBV6-6 and TRBJ2-1, with a weak D call TRBD1 (8 bases). CDR1 and CDR2 (germline): MNHNY, SVGAGI (reference sequence). The CDR3 has 15 amino acids. Trimming stripped 5 bases from V and 5 bases from J, with 16 bases between. CDR3 protein: CASSHRGGPNNEQFF. CDR3 nucleotides: TGTGCCAGCAGTCACAGGGGGGGGCCCAACAATGAGCAGTTCTTC.

The V call is TRBV29-1, the J call TRBJ2-1; 8 bases fit TRBD1. The germline CDR1 and CDR2 sequences are SQVTM and ANQGSEA. The junction had 7 bases not matched to a gene; V was cut back by 3 bases and J by 9 bases. The CDR3 is made up of 13 amino acids. CDR3 bases: TGCAGCGTTGAGGAACAAACAGGGGGTGAGCAGTTCTTC. This codes for CSVEEQTGGEQFF.

The V call is TRBV28, the J call TRBJ2-1, with 8 bases aligning to TRBD1. The germline gives CDR1 MDHEN, CDR2 SYDVKM. After removal of 5 bases from V and 15 bases from J, the junction contained 6 bases not matched to a gene. The CDR3 runs 11 residues. The CDR3 sequence is CASSPGQGWFF. The DNA of the CDR3 is TGTGCCAGCAGTCCCGGACAGGGATGGTTCTTC.

The CDR3 loop reads CASSPGQGLATNEKLFF. DNA for the CDR3: TGTGCCAGCAGCCCCGGACAGGGGCTTGCAACTAATGAAAAACTGTTTTTT. The chain couples TRBV7-9 to TRBJ1-4, with 9 bases fitting TRBD1. The germline V gene encodes CDR1 SEHNR and CDR2 FQNEAQ (reference sequence). This CDR3 comprises 17 residues. The ends lost 5 bases at V and 0 bases at J; junction bases unmatched: 7.

This clone has only a few counts. V and J are TRBV19 and TRBJ2-1; D remains unclear. Trimming took 7 bases from V and 9 from J, leaving 10 bases between them. The germline gives CDR1 LNHDA, CDR2 SQIVND (reference sequence). This CDR3 has 11 amino acids. Here the CDR3 DNA reads TGTGCCAGTAAAGCAGGCGCTGAGCAGTTCTTC. As protein: CASKAGAEQFF. The full variable domain, its missing parts supplied by reference TRBV19 and TRBJ2-1, is DGGITQSPKYLFRKEGQNVTLSCEQNLNHDAMYWYRQDPGQGLRLIYYSQIVNDFQKGDIAEGYSVSREKKESFPLTVTSAQKNPTAFYLCASKAGAEQFFGPGTRLTVL.

This chain connects TRBV12-3 or TRBV12-4 to TRBJ2-1; D is undetermined. The ends were cut back, 3 bases at V and 10 bases at J, with 13 bases in the middle. This CDR3 spans 13 amino acids. CDR3 sequence reads: CASSFQRSGEQFF. The CDR3 nucleotides are TGTGCCAGCAGTTTTCAAAGGAGTGGGGAGCAGTTCTTC.

This clone has only one observation. V usage is TRBV18 and J usage is TRBJ2-7; 7 bases line up with TRBD1. V shed 3 bases and J 6 bases; nucleotides not matched to a gene: 8. Germline V gene sequence: CDR1 KGHSH, CDR2 LQKENI. The CDR3 totals 14 residues. The CDR3 DNA reads as TGTGCCAGCTCACCTCGGACCTACAGGGGCGAGCAGTACTTC. This codes for CASSPRTYRGEQYF.

The chain carries TRBV15 and TRBJ2-1; D might be TRBD1 (6 bases). Germline CDR1 reads LNHNV; CDR2 reads YYDKDF (reference sequence). Trimming took 2 bases from V and 0 from J, leaving 14 bases between them. The CDR3 has 17 residues. The CDR3 nucleotides are TGTGCCACCAGCAGAACCCGGACAGTGAGCTCCTACAATGAGCAGTTCTTC. As protein: CATSRTRTVSSYNEQFF.

V and J are TRBV24-1 and TRBJ1-1, with unresolved D. The CDR3 loop spans 17 amino acids. Germline V CDR1 and CDR2: KGHDR, SFDVKD. The ends were cut back, 6 bases at V and 0 bases at J, with 19 bases in the middle. Here the CDR3 DNA reads TGTGCCACCAGTCTGGCGGGCCGGATTCGGTTGAACACTGAAGCTTTCTTT. Encoded protein: CATSLAGRIRLNTEAFF.

This clone was recorded once. The chain combines TRBV5-6 with TRBJ1-2; TRBD1 matches at 9 bases. Germline CDR1 is SGHDT and CDR2 is YYEEEE. Trimming took 5 bases from V and 8 from J; bases not matched to a gene: 13. This CDR3 comprises 15 residues. This chain's CDR3 is CASSSRQGVIGGYTF. CDR3 nucleotides: TGTGCCAGCAGTTCGAGACAGGGGGTGATAGGCGGCTACACCTTC.

The chain is built from TRBV10-1 and TRBJ1-4; D possibly corresponds to TRBD1 (6 bases). Trimming stripped 7 bases from V and 5 bases from J, with 20 bases between. This CDR3 has 16 residues. Germline CDR1 reads WNHNN; CDR2 reads SYGVQD (reference sequence). Here the CDR3 DNA reads TGCGCCAGCATGGGCCACAGGGCTTGGTGGAATGAAAAACTGTTTTTT. Translating it yields CASMGHRAWWNEKLFF.

The chain has TRBV18 and TRBJ1-1; the D gene is possibly TRBD1 (5 bases). The V and J ends lost 6 bases and 3 bases respectively, with 17 bases between them. CDR3 length: 15 amino acids. Germline V CDR1 and CDR2: KGHSH, LQKENI. The CDR3, as DNA: TGTGCCAGCTCGCTCCGCGCAGGGCTAGACACTGAAGCTTTCTTT. It specifies CASSLRAGLDTEAFF.

This clone was counted between two and nine times. This chain links TRBV2 with TRBJ2-5, with TRBD2 matching over 10 bases. The trim removed 6 bases at V and 5 bases at J, leaving 9 bases unmatched. The length of the CDR3 is 15 residues. The germline V gene encodes CDR1 SNHLY and CDR2 FYNNEI. The CDR3 nucleotides are TGTGCCAGCAGGGAGGGAGCGGGAGGGCACGAGACCCAGTACTTC. This sequence encodes CASREGAGGHETQYF.

This chain links TRBV7-8 with TRBJ1-3, with no clear D. In germline, CDR1 is SGHVS, CDR2 FQNEAQ. V was shortened by 1 base and J by 2 bases, with 6 bases between the two germline ends. There are 14 residues in the CDR3. CDR3 protein: CASSLDLTGNTIYF. The CDR3 DNA reads TGTGCCAGCAGCTTAGATCTTACTGGAAACACCATATATTTT.

The chain couples TRBV5-4 to TRBJ2-3; TRBD1 agrees at 10 bases. Germline lookup yields CDR1 SGHNT and CDR2 YYREEE (reference sequence). V trimming: 0 bases; J trimming: 0 bases; junction bases outside the gene matches: 4. This CDR3 has 17 residues. The CDR3 nucleotides are TGTGCCAGCAGCTTGGACCGGACAGGGGGTAGCACAGATACGCAGTATTTT. It encodes CASSLDRTGGSTDTQYF.

The chain has TRBV4-2 and TRBJ2-3; maybe TRBD1 (5 bases). The CDR3 is 15 amino acids. V was trimmed by 1 base and J by 1 base, leaving 9 bases between them. Germline-derived CDR1 and CDR2 are LGHNA and YNFKEQ. In DNA, the CDR3 is TGTGCCAGCAGCCAAGTCGTAGGGGGCACAGATACGCAGTATTTT. This codes for CASSQVVGGTDTQYF.

This chain connects TRBV12-3 or TRBV12-4 to TRBJ1-1, with D perhaps TRBD1 (5 bases). CDR3 length: 13 residues. The CDR3: CANGRGEETEAFF. CDR3 DNA: TGTGCTAATGGTCGGGGGGAAGAGACTGAAGCTTTCTTT.

This rearrangement joins TRBV5-4 to TRBJ2-2; the D gene is possibly TRBD2 (6 bases). The CDR3 has 15 amino acids. V lost 2 bases and J lost 1, with 9 bases in between. Germline-derived CDR1 and CDR2 are SGHNT and YYREEE (reference sequence). The DNA for the CDR3 is TGTGCCAGCAGCTTACTTAGCGGGAACACCGGGGAGCTGTTTTTT. Residues: CASSLLSGNTGELFF.

The chain combines TRBV28 with TRBJ2-7; D might be TRBD2 (6 bases). CDR1 MDHEN and CDR2 SYDVKM come from the germline V gene. The CDR3 has 14 amino acids. With 6 bases removed from V and 0 bases from J, the gap between germline ends came to 12 bases. Here the CDR3 DNA reads TGTGCCAGCAGCGAGACTAGTCCCTCCTACGAGCAGTACTTC. Its translation is CASSETSPSYEQYF.

V is TRBV11-3 and J is TRBJ2-1; tentatively, D is TRBD1 (6 bases). V lost 3 bases and J lost 2, with 17 bases in between. Germline V gene data show CDR1 as SGHNT and CDR2 as YENEEA. CDR3 length: 17 amino acids. CDR3 in DNA: TGTGCCAGCAGCTTCAGTGGGGATCAGGGGACCTACAATGAGCAGTTCTTC. It yields the protein CASSFSGDQGTYNEQFF. The full variable domain, its missing parts supplied by reference TRBV11-3 and TRBJ2-1, is EAGVVQSPRYKIIEKKQPVAFWCNPISGHNTLYWYLQNLGQGPELLIRYENEEAVDDSQLPKDRFSAERLKGVDSTLKIQPAELGDSAVYLCASSFSGDQGTYNEQFFGPGTRLTVL.

CDR3 in amino acids: CASSIDGTSGTYEQYF. DNA for the CDR3: TGTGCCAGTAGTATAGACGGGACTAGCGGGACCTACGAGCAGTACTTC. The chain carries TRBV19 and TRBJ2-7, with 13 nucleotides matching TRBD2. Trimming removed 0 bases from V and 2 bases from J; junction bases left unmatched: 1. Germline V gives CDR1 LNHDA, CDR2 SQIVND (reference sequence). This CDR3 comprises 16 residues. The entire variable domain, with the rest obtained from reference TRBV19 and TRBJ2-7, is as follows: DGGITQSPKYLFRKEGQNVTLSCEQNLNHDAMYWYRQDPGQGLRLIYYSQIVNDFQKGDIAEGYSVSREKKESFPLTVTSAQKNPTAFYLCASSIDGTSGTYEQYFGPGTRLTVT.

The chain recombines TRBV2 with TRBJ2-1; D is possibly TRBD2 (5 bases). Trimming cost V 4 bases and J 5 bases, with 15 bases left between them. The CDR3 sequence is 15 residues long. CDR1 and CDR2 (germline): SNHLY, FYNNEI. As DNA, the CDR3 is TGTGCCAGCAGTGCTTTTAGGACTGGCCACAATGAGCAGTTCTTC. Amino acid sequence: CASSAFRTGHNEQFF. Together with reference TRBV2 and TRBJ2-1, the CDR3 gives the full variable domain: EPEVTQTPSHQVTQMGQEVILRCVPISNHLYFYWYRQILGQKVEFLVSFYNNEISEKSEIFDDQFSVERPDGSNFTLKIRSTKLEDSAMYFCASSAFRTGHNEQFFGPGTRLTVL.